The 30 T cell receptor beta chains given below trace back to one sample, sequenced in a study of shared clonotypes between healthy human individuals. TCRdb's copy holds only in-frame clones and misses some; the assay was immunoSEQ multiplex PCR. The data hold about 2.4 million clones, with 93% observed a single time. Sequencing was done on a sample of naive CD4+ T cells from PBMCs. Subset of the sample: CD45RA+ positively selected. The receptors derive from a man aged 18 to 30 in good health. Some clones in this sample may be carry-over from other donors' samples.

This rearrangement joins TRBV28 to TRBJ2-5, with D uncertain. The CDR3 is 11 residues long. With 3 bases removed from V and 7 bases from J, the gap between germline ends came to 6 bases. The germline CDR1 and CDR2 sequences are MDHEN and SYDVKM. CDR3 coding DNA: TGTGCCAGCAGTTTCTTTTGGACCCAGTACTTC. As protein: CASSFFWTQYF.

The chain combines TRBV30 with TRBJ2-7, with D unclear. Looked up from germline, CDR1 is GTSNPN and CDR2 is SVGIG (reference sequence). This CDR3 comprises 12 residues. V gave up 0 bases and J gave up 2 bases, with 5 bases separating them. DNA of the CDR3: TGTGCCTGGAGTGTAAGTCCCTACGAGCAGTACTTC. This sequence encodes CAWSVSPYEQYF.

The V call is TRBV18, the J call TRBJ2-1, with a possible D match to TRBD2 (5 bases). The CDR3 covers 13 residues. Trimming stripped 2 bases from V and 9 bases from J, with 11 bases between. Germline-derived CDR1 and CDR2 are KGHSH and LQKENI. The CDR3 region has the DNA TGTGCCAGCTCACCAGCTAGCCGCGGTGAGCAGTTCTTC. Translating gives CASSPASRGEQFF.

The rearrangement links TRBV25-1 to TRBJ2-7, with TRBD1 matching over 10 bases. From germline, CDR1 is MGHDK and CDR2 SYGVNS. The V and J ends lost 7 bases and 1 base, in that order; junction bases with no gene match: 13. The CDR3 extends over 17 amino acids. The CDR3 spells CASIGRGQGPDSYEQYF. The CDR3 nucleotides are TGTGCCAGCATTGGGAGGGGACAGGGGCCAGATTCCTACGAGCAGTACTTC.

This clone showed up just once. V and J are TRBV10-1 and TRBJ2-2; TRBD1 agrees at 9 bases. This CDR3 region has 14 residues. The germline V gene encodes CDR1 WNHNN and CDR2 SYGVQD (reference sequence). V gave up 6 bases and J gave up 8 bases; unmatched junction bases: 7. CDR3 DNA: TGCGCCAGCAGCCGGGACAGGGTGGTTGGGGAGCTGTTTTTT. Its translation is CASSRDRVVGELFF.

The CDR3 DNA reads as TGTGCCAGCAGCTTATCTCTGGGGAACTATGGCTACACCTTC. Translated: CASSLSLGNYGYTF. V usage is TRBV5-4 and J usage is TRBJ1-2; no clear D gene. Germline loops: CDR1 SGHNT, CDR2 YYREEE (reference sequence). V was cut by 2 bases and J by 2 bases, with 10 bases left in between. The CDR3 contains 14 residues.

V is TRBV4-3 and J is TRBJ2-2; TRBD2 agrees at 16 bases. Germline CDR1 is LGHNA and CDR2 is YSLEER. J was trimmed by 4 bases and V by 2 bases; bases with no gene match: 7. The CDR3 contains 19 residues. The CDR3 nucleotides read TGCGCCAGCAGCCAAATGGGACTAGCGGGAGGGCCAGTCACCGGGGAGCTGTTTTTT. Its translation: CASSQMGLAGGPVTGELFF.

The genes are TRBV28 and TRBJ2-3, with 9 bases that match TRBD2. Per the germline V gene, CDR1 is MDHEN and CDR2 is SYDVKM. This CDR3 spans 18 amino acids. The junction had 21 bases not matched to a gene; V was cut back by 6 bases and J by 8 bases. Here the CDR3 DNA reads TGTGCCAGCAGCTTGGCAGGGGCCGGTAGCGGGAGATCCGGTACGCAGTATTTT. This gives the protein CASSLAGAGSGRSGTQYF.

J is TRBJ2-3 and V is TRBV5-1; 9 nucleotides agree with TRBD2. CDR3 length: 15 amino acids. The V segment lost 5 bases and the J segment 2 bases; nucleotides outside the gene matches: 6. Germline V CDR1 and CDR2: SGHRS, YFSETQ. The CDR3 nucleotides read TGCGCCAGCAGTGGGCTAGCGGGGCTCACAGATACGCAGTATTTT. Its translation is CASSGLAGLTDTQYF.

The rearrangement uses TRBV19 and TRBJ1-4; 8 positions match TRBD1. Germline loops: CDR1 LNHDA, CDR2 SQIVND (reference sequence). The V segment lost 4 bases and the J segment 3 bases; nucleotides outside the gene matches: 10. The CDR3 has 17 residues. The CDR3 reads CASSKPGWTGSNEKLFF. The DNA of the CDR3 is TGTGCCAGTAGTAAACCGGGTTGGACAGGGTCTAATGAAAAACTGTTTTTT.

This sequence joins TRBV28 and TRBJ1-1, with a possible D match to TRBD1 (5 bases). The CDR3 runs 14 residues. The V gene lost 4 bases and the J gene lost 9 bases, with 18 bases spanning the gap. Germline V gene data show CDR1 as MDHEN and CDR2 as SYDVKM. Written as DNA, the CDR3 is TGTGCCAGCAGTTCGGGGGGGTCAGCGGCCCAAGCTTTCTTT. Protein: CASSSGGSAAQAFF.

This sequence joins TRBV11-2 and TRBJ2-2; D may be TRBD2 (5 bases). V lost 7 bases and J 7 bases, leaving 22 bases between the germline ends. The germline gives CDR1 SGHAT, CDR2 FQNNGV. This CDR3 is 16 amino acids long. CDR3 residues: CASKTVRAALGGELFF. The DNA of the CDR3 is TGTGCCAGCAAGACGGTGAGAGCGGCCTTGGGCGGGGAGCTGTTTTTT. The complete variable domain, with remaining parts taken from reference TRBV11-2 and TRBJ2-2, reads EAGVAQSPRYKIIEKRQSVAFWCNPISGHATLYWYQQILGQGPKLLIQFQNNGVVDDSQLPKDRFSAERLKGVDSTLKIQPAKLEDSAVYLCASKTVRAALGGELFFGEGSRLTVL.

CDR3 DNA: TGTGCCAGCACGGGAATTGGCGGCGGTGAAGCTTTCTTT. Its protein product is CASTGIGGGEAFF. This chain connects TRBV5-4 to TRBJ1-1; D call uncertain. CDR1 is SGHNT, CDR2 YYREEE, per germline (reference sequence). The V end was cut by 6 bases, the J end by 7 bases, with 16 bases between. The CDR3 spans 13 residues.

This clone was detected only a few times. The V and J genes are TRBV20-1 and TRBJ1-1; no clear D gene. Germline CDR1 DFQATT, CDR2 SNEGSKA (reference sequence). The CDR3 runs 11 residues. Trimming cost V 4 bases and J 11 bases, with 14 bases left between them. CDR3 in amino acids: CSATERSSAFF. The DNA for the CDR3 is TGCAGTGCTACTGAGCGTTCTTCGGCTTTCTTT.

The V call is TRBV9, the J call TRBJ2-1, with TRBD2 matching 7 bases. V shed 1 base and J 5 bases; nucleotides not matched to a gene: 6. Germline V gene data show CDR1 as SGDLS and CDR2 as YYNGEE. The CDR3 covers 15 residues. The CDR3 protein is CASSVRFLADNEQFF. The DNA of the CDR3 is TGTGCCAGCAGCGTACGGTTTCTAGCGGACAATGAGCAGTTCTTC.

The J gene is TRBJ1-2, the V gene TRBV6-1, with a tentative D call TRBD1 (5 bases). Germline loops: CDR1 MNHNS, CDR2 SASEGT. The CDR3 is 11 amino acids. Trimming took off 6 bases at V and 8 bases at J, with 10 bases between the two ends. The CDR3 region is CASRSQGGYTF. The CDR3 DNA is TGTGCCAGCAGGTCGCAGGGAGGCTACACCTTC.

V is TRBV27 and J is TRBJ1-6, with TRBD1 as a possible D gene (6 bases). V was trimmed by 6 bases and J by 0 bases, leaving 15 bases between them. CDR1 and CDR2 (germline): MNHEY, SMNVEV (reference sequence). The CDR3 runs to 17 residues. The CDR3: CASRGWRGSSYNSPLHF. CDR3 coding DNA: TGTGCCAGCAGGGGGTGGAGGGGGAGCTCCTATAATTCACCCCTCCACTTT.

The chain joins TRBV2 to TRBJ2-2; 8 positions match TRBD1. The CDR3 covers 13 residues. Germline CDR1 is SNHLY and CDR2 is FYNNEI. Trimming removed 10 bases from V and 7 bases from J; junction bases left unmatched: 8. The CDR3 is CAINDRGGGELFF. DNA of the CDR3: TGTGCCATCAACGACAGGGGTGGCGGGGAGCTGTTTTTT. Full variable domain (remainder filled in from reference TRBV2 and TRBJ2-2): EPEVTQTPSHQVTQMGQEVILRCVPISNHLYFYWYRQILGQKVEFLVSFYNNEISEKSEIFDDQFSVERPDGSNFTLKIRSTKLEDSAMYFCAINDRGGGELFFGEGSRLTVL.

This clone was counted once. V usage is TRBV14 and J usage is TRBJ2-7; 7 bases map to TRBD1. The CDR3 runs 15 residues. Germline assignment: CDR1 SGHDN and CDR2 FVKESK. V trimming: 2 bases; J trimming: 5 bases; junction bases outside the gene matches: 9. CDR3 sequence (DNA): TGTGCCAGCAGCCAACAAACAGGGGTCTGGGACGAGCAGTACTTC. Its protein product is CASSQQTGVWDEQYF.

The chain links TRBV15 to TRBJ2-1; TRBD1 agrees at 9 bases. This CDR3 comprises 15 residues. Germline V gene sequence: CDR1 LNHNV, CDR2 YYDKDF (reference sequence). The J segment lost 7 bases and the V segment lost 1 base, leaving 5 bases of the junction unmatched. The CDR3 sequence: CATSRGQGEWNEQFF. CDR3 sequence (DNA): TGTGCCACCAGCAGAGGACAGGGGGAATGGAATGAGCAGTTCTTC.

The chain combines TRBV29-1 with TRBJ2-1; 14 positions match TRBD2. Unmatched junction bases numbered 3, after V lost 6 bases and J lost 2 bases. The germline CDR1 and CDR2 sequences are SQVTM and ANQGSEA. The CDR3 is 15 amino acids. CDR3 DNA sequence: TGCAGCGTCGGGACTAGCGGGAGTGCCTACAATGAGCAGTTCTTC. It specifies CSVGTSGSAYNEQFF.

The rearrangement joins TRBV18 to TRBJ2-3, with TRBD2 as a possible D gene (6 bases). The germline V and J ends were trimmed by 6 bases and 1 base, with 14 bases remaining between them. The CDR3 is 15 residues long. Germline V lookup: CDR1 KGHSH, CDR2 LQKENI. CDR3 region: CASSLLPGGTDTQYF. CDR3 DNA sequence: TGTGCCAGCTCTCTTCTCCCGGGGGGCACAGATACGCAGTATTTT. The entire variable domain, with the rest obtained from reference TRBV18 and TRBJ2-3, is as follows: NAGVMQNPRHLVRRRGQEARLRCSPMKGHSHVYWYRQLPEEGLKFMVYLQKENIIDESGMPKERFSAEFPKEGPSILRIQQVVRGDSAAYFCASSLLPGGTDTQYFGPGTRLTVL.

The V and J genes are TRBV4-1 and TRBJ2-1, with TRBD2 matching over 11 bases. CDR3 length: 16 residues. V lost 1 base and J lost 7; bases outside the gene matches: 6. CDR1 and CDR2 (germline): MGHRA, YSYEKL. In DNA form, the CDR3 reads TGCGCCAGCAGCCAAGTAACTAGCGGGAGAGAGAATGAGCAGTTCTTC. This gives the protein CASSQVTSGRENEQFF.

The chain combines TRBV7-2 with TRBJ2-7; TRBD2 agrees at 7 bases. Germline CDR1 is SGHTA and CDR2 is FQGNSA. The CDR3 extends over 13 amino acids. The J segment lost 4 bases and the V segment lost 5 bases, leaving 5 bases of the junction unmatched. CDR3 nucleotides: TGTGCCAGCAGCCCGAATAGCGGGTACGAGCAGTACTTC. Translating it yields CASSPNSGYEQYF.

The CDR3 DNA sequence: TGCAGCGTGGGAAACAGGGGGCTGCCAAAGGAGACCCAGTACTTC. Amino acids: CSVGNRGLPKETQYF. The V gene is TRBV29-1, the J gene TRBJ2-5; 9 nucleotides align to TRBD1. The germline CDR1 and CDR2 sequences are SQVTM and ANQGSEA. The CDR3 has 15 residues. The V segment lost 6 bases and the J segment 5 bases; nucleotides outside the gene matches: 13.

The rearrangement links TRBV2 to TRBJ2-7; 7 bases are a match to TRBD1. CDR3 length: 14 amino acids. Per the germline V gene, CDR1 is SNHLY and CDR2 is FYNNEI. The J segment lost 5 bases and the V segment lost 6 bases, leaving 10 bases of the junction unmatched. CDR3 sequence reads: CASSVTLGQDEQYF. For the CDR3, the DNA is TGTGCCAGCAGCGTTACTCTAGGACAGGACGAGCAGTACTTC.

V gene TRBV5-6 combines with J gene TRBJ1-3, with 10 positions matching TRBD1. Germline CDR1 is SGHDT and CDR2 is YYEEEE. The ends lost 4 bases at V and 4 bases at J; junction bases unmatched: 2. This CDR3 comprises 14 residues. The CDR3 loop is CASSKDRGGNTIYF. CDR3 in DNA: TGTGCCAGCAGCAAGGACAGGGGGGGAAACACCATATATTTT.

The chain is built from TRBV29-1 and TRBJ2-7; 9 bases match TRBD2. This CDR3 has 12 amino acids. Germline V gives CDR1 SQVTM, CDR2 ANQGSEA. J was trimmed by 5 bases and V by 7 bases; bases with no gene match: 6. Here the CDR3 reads CSAVAGVHEQYF. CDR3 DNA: TGCAGCGCCGTAGCGGGAGTCCACGAGCAGTACTTC.

The CDR3 bases are TGTGCCAGTAGTGGTTGGTCCAGCGGGAGGGGCGGGGAGCAGTTCTTC. It encodes CASSGWSSGRGGEQFF. The V call is TRBV19, the J call TRBJ2-1, with TRBD2 matching over 10 bases. V lost 5 bases to trimming and J lost 10 bases; unmatched junction nucleotides: 14. The germline gives CDR1 LNHDA, CDR2 SQIVND (reference sequence). This CDR3 has 16 amino acids.

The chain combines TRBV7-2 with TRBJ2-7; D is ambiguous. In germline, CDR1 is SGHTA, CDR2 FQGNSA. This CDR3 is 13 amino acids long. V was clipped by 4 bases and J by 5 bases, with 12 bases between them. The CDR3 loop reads CASSSGATNEQYF. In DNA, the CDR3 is TGTGCCAGCAGCTCCGGAGCAACCAACGAGCAGTACTTC.